This T cell receptor beta chain came from a study of blood T cell repertoires in COVID-19. The overall study: Samples of COVID-19 (acute and convalescent) were obtained from the United States, Italy and Spain. Sample material is recorded as cDNA or gDNA derived from T cells, B-cell-depleted T cells, or PBMCs.

Produced via immunoSEQ multiplex PCR; TCRdb's table is partial and in-frame only. Of about 59,000 clones in the sample, about 70% are singletons; the top ten hold approximately 14%. Trimming took off 0 bases at V and 1 base at J, with 16 bases between the two ends. This CDR3 comprises 17 residues. The germline V gene has CDR1 SGHRS and CDR2 YFSETQ. Sequencing was done on a sample of peripheral blood. The chain carries TRBV5-1 and TRBJ1-2; D remains unclear. This TCR derives from a woman aged 70-85 years with acute or convalescent COVID-19. The CDR3 sequence: CASSLAVGLGDNYGYTF. CDR3 in DNA: TGCGCCAGCAGCTTGGCAGTTGGGTTGGGAGATAACTATGGCTACACCTTC.